The source of this T cell receptor beta chain is a study of shared clonotypes between healthy human individuals. This clone was seen just once. Data came from immunoSEQ multiplex PCR; TCRdb stores just in-frame clones and leaves some out. The sample contains roughly 2.6 million clones, approximately 92% of which appear only once. In germline, CDR1 is LNHDA, CDR2 SQIVND (reference sequence). There are 16 residues in the CDR3. The J segment lost 4 bases and the V segment lost 4 bases, leaving 5 bases of the junction unmatched. This chain joins TRBV19 and TRBJ2-5, with 14 bases aligning to TRBD2. The sample consisted of naive CD4+ T cells sorted from blood. Documented subset: CD45RA+ positively selected. The TCR was taken from a man in his late teens or twenties in good health. The CDR3 loop reads CASSTRLAGGRETQYF. CDR3 bases: TGTGCCAGTAGTACCCGACTAGCGGGAGGGCGAGAGACCCAGTACTTC.